The subject of this entry is one T cell receptor (beta chain). No antigen is known for it. One end of the junction does not line up with germline, which may come from a read error. These data are taken from a study of blood T cells in healthy people across ages. Whole-study results and caveats: Naive T cell percentage showed a strong correlation with the diversity of TCR beta.

Then a second PCR, running about 6 to 12 cycles, was carried out with a sample-barcoded 5' primer and a J-beta primer mix. MiXCR, applied by TCRdb to the 5' RACE reads, yields one record per CDR3 protein. There are hundreds of thousands of distinct CDR3 sequences in the sample; 29% occur only once, and around 15% lies in the top ten. The source is a woman aged 80 or older in good health. Sequenced sample: blood.

CDR3 sequence (DNA): TGTACCAGCAGCTTGGAAACAGCTCATGGCTACACCTTC. As protein: CTSSLETAHGYTF. The chain couples TRBV5-6 to TRBJ1-2; no definite D call. CDR3 length: 13 amino acids. The germline V gene encodes CDR1 SGHDT and CDR2 YYEEEE.